This record concerns one T cell receptor (beta chain) sequence. What it binds is unknown. The data belong to a study of cytomegalovirus exposure and HLA in healthy donors. Study context: As released early, the data held 80 million to 90 million unique TCRs from HLA-typed donors.

The CDR3 runs 15 residues. The junction had 8 bases not matched to a gene; V was cut back by 0 bases and J by 10 bases. Germline V gene lookup returns CDR1 SGHNT and CDR2 YYREEE (reference sequence). Primers included in the PCR were 60 Vbeta and 13 Jbeta primers. The protocol was immunoSEQ multiplex PCR, while the TCRdb copy is restricted to in-frame clones and leaves out a portion. The top ten hold about 2% of the sample, which has under 200,000 clones, about 80% seen once. General study points: There were several of the most significant clusters that appeared linked to common viral pathogens in a later analysis.

The specimen was PBMCs. The chain carries TRBV5-4 and TRBJ1-4; 8 bases map to TRBD1. The TCR was taken from a woman under 30 in good health and CMV-seropositive. The CDR3 DNA sequence: TGTGCCAGCAGCTTGGACGGGACAGGAGGTGGAAAACTGTTTTTT. This codes for CASSLDGTGGGKLFF.